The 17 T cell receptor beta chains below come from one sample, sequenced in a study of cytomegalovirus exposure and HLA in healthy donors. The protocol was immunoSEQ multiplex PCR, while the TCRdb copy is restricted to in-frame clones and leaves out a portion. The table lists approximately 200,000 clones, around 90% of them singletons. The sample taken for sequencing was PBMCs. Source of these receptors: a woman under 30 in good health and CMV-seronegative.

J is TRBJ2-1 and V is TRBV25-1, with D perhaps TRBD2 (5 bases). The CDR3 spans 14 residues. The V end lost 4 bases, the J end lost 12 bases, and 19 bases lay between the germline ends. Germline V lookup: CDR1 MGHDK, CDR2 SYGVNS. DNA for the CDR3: TGTGCCAGCAGTGGGTTTGGAGCGGTTTCCCGGCAGTTCTTC. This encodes CASSGFGAVSRQFF.

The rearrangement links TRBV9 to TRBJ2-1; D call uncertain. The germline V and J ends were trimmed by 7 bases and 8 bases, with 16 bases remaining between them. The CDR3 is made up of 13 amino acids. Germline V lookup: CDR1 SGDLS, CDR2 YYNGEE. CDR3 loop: CASSSGFGDEQFF. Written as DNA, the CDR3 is TGTGCCAGCTCCTCGGGTTTTGGTGATGAGCAGTTCTTC.

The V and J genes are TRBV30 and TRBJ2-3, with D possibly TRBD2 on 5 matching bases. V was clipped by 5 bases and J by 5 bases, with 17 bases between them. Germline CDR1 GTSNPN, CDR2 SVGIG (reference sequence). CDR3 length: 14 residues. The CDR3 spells CAWSGSARGDTQYF. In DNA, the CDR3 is TGTGCCTGGTCGGGATCGGCTCGGGGAGATACGCAGTATTTT.

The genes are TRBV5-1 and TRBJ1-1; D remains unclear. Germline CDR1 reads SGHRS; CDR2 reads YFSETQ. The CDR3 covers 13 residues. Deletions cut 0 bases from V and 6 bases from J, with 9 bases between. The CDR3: CASSLAPSAEAFF. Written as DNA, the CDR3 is TGCGCCAGCAGCTTGGCCCCTTCGGCTGAAGCTTTCTTT.

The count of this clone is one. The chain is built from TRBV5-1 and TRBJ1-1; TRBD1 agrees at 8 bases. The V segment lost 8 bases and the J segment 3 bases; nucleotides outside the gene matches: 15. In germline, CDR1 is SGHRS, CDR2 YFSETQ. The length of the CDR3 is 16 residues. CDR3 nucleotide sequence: TGCGCCAGTCTTCCCACCCCGGACAGGGCTGACACTGAAGCTTTCTTT. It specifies CASLPTPDRADTEAFF.

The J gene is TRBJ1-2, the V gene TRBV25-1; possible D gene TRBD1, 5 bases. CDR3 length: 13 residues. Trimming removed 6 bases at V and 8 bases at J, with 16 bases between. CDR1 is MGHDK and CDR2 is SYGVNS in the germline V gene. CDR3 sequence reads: CASSPTGVRGYTF. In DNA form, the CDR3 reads TGTGCCAGCAGCCCTACAGGCGTCAGAGGCTACACCTTC.

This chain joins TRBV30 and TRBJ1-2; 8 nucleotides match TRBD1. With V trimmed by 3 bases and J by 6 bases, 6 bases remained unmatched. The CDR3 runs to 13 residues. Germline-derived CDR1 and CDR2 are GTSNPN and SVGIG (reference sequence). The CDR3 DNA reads TGTGCCTGGAGGGGACAGGCTCCAGATGGCTACACCTTC. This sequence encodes CAWRGQAPDGYTF. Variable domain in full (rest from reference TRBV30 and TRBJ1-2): SQTIHQWPATLVQPVGSPLSLECTVEGTSNPNLYWYRQAAGRGLQLLFYSVGIGQISSEVPQNLSASRPQDRQFILSSKKLLLSDSGFYLCAWRGQAPDGYTFGSGTRLTVV.

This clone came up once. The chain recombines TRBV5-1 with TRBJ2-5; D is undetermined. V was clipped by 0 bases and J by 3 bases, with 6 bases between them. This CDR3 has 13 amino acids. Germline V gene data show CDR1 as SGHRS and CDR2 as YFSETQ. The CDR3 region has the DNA TGCGCCAGCAGCTTGGGCAGTGAAGAGACCCAGTACTTC. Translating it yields CASSLGSEETQYF.

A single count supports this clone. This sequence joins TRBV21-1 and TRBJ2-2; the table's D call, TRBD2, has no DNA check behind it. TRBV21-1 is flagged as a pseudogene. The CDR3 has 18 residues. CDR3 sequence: CASSKRGGSRTYTGELFF. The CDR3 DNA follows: TGTGCCAGCAGCAAAAGAGGTGGCAGCCGGACTTACACCGGGGAGCTGTTTTTT.

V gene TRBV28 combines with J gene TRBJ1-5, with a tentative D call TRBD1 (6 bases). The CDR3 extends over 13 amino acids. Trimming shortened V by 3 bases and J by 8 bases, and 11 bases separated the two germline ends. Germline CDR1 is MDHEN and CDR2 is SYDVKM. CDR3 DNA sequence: TGTGCCAGCAGTTTCTCCAACAGGGAGCCCCAGCATTTT. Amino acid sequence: CASSFSNREPQHF. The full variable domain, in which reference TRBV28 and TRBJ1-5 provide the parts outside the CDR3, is DVKVTQSSRYLVKRTGEKVFLECVQDMDHENMFWYRQDPGLGLRLIYFSYDVKMKEKGDIPEGYSVSREKKERFSLILESASTNQTSMYLCASSFSNREPQHFGDGTRLSIL.

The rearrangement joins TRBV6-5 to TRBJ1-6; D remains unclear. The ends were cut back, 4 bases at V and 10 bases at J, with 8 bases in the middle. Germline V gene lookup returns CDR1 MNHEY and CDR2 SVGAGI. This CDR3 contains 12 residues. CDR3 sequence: CASSSVGSPLHF. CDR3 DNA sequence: TGTGCCAGCAGTTCTGTCGGGTCACCCCTCCACTTT.

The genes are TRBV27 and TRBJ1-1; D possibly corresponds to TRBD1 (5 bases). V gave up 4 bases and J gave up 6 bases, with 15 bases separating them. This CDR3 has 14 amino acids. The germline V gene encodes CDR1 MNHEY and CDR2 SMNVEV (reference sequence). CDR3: CASSSPFGAAEAFF. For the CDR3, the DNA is TGTGCCAGCAGTTCCCCTTTTGGGGCCGCTGAAGCTTTCTTT.

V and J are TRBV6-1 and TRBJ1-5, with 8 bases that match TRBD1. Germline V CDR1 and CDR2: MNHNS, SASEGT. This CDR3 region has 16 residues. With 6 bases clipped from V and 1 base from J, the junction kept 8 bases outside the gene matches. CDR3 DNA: TGTGCCAGCAGCGAAACAGGGGGATGGAGCAATCAGCCCCAGCATTTT. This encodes CASSETGGWSNQPQHF.

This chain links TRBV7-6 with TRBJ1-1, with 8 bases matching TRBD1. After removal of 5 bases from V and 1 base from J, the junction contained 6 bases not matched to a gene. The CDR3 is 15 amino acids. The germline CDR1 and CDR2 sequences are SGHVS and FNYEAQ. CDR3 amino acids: CASSHHGQGNTEAFF. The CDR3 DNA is TGTGCCAGCAGCCACCATGGACAGGGGAACACTGAAGCTTTCTTT.

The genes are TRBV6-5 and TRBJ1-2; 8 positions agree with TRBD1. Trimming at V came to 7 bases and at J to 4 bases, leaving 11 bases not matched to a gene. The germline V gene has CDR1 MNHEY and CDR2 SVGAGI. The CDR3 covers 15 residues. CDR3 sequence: CASTPAGGGIYGYTF. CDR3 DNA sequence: TGTGCCAGCACTCCCGCAGGGGGCGGAATCTATGGCTACACCTTC.

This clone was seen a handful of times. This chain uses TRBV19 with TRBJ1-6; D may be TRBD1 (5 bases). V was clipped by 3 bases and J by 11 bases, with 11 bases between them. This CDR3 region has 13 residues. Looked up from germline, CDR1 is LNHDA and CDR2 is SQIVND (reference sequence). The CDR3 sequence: CASSIGRDTPLHF. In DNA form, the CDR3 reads TGTGCCAGTAGTATCGGCAGGGATACACCCCTCCACTTT.

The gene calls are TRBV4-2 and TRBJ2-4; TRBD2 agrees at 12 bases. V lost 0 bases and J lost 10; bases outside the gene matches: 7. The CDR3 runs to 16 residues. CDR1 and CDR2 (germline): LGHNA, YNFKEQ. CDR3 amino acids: CASSQEATSGRGIQYF. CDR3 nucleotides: TGTGCCAGCAGCCAAGAAGCGACTAGCGGGAGAGGTATTCAGTACTTC.